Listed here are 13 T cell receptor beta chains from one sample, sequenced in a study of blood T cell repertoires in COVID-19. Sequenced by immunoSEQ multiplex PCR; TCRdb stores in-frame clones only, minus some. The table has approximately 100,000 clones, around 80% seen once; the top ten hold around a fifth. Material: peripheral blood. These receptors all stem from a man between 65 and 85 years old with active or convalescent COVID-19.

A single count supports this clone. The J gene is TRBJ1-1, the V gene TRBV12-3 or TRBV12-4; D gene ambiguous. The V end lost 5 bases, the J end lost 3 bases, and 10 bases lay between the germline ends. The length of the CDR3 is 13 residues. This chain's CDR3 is CASSGARDTEAFF. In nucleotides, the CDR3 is TGTGCCAGCAGTGGCGCCCGGGACACTGAAGCTTTCTTT.

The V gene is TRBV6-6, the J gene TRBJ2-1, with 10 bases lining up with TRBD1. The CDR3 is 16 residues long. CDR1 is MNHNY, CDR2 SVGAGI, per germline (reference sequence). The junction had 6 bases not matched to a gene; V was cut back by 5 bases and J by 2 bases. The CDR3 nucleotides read TGTGCCAGCAGTACCAGGGGACAGGGGACCTACAATGAGCAGTTCTTC. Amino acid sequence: CASSTRGQGTYNEQFF.

CDR3 in DNA: TGTGCCAGTAGTATACGGCAGGCCTCTGGTGGCTACACCTTC. It translates to CASSIRQASGGYTF. The gene calls are TRBV19 and TRBJ1-2; D unclear. V lost 2 bases to trimming and J lost 7 bases, with 14 bases between them. The CDR3 length is 14 residues. Germline-derived CDR1 and CDR2 are LNHDA and SQIVND (reference sequence). Supplemented by reference TRBV19 and TRBJ1-2, the full variable domain reads DGGITQSPKYLFRKEGQNVTLSCEQNLNHDAMYWYRQDPGQGLRLIYYSQIVNDFQKGDIAEGYSVSREKKESFPLTVTSAQKNPTAFYLCASSIRQASGGYTFGSGTRLTVV.

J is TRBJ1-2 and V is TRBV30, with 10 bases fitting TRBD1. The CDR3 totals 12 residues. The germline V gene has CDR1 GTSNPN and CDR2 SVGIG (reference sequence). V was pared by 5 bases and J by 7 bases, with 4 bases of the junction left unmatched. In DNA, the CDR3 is TGTGCCTGGGGACAGGGGGAATCTGGCTACACCTTC. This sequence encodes CAWGQGESGYTF.

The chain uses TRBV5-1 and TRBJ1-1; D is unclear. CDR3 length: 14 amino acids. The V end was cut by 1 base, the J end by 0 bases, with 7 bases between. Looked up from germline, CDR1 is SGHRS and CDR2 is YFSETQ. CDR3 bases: TGCGCCAGCAGCTTGAACATCATGAACACTGAAGCTTTCTTT. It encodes CASSLNIMNTEAFF.

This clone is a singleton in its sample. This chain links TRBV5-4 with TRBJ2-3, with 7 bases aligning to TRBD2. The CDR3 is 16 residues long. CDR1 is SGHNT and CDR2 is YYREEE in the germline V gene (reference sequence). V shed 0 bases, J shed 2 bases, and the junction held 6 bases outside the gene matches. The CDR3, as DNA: TGTGCCAGCAGCTTGGGGCTAGCGGTTATCACAGATACGCAGTATTTT. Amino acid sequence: CASSLGLAVITDTQYF.

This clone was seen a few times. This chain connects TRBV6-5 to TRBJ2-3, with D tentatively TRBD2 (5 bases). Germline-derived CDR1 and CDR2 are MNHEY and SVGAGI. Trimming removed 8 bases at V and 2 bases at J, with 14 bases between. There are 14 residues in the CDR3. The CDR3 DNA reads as TGTGCCAGCCGGAGGAAGGGATACACAGATACGCAGTATTTT. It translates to CASRRKGYTDTQYF.

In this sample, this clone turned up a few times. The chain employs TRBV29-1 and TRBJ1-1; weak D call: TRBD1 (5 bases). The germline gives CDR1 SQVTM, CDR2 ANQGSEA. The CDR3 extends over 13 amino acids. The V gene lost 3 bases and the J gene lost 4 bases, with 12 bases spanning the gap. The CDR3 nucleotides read TGCAGCGTTGAGTTGGGGCAGGGCACTGAAGCTTTCTTT. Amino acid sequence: CSVELGQGTEAFF.

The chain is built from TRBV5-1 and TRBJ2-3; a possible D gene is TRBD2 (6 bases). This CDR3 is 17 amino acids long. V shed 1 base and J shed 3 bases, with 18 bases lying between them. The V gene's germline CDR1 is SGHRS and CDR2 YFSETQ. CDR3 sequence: CASSLIIGGGMTDTQYF. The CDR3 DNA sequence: TGCGCCAGCAGCTTGATTATCGGTGGCGGGATGACAGATACGCAGTATTTT. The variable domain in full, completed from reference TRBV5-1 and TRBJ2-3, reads KAGVTQTPRYLIKTRGQQVTLSCSPISGHRSVSWYQQTPGQGLQFLFEYFSETQRNKGNFPGRFSGRQFSNSRSEMNVSTLELGDSALYLCASSLIIGGGMTDTQYFGPGTRLTVL.

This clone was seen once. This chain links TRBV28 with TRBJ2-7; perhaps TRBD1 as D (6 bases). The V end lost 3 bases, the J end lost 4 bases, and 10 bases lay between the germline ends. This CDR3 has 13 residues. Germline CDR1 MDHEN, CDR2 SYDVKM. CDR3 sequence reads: CASSLRRGYEQYF. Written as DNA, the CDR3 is TGTGCCAGCAGTTTGCGCAGGGGTTACGAGCAGTACTTC.

CDR3 sequence reads: CASSQGGRFEQFF. The DNA of the CDR3 is TGTGCCAGCAGCCAAGGCGGGAGGTTCGAGCAGTTCTTC. V is TRBV3-1 (or the pseudogene TRBV3-2) and J is TRBJ2-1; 8 positions agree with TRBD2. This CDR3 region has 13 residues. J gave up 10 bases and V 1 base, and 3 bases lay outside the gene matches. The V gene's germline CDR1 is LGHDT and CDR2 YNNKEL (reference sequence).

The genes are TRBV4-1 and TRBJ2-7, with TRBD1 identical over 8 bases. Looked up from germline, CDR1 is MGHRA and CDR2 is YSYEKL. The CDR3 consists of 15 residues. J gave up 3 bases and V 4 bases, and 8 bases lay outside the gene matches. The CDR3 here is CASSRRQGSGYEQYF. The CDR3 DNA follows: TGCGCCAGCAGCCGCAGACAGGGGTCTGGCTACGAGCAGTACTTC.

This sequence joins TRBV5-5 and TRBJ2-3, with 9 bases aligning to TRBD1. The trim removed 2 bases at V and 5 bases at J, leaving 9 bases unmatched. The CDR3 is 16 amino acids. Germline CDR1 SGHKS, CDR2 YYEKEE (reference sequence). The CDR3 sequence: CASSFPPGQGKDTQYF. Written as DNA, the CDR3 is TGTGCCAGCAGCTTCCCCCCGGGACAGGGTAAAGATACGCAGTATTTT. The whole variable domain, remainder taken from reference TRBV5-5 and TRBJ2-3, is DAGVTQSPTHLIKTRGQQVTLRCSPISGHKSVSWYQQVLGQGPQFIFQYYEKEERGRGNFPDRFSARQFPNYSSELNVNALLLGDSALYLCASSFPPGQGKDTQYFGPGTRLTVL.